This T cell receptor beta chain was retrieved from a study of glioma-infiltrating T cells after dendritic cell vaccination. No glioblastoma patient carried an isocitrate dehydrogenase mutation. As concerns this clone: Different DNA sequences within this sample yield the same CDR3.

Only in-frame clones appear in the TCRdb table, and some are missing; sequencing was by immunoSEQ multiplex PCR. Among 93,000 or so clones listed, roughly 76% were seen once. With V trimmed by 6 bases and J by 4 bases, 10 bases remained unmatched. Germline values: CDR1 MNHEY, CDR2 SVGAGI. This CDR3 is 16 amino acids long. This clonotype was obtained from a human donor with glioblastoma. This chain uses TRBV6-5 with TRBJ1-2; 11 nucleotides agree with TRBD1. This specimen consisted of blood, obtained before dendritic cell vaccination. CDR3 protein: CASSYAGQGAGYGYTF. CDR3 bases: TGTGCCAGCAGCTACGCCGGACAGGGGGCTGGCTATGGCTACACCTTC.